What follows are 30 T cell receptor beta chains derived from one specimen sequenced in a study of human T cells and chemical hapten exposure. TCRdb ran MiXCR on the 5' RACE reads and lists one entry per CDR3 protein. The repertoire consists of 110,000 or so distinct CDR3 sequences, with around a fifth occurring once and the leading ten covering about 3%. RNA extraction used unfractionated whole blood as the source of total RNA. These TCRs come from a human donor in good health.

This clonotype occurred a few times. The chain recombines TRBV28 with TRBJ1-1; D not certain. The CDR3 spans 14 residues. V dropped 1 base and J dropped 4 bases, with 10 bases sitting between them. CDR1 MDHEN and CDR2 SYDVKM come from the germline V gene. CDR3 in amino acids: CASSLLVRGTEAFF. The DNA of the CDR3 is TGTGCCAGCAGTTTATTAGTTCGGGGCACTGAAGCTTTCTTT.

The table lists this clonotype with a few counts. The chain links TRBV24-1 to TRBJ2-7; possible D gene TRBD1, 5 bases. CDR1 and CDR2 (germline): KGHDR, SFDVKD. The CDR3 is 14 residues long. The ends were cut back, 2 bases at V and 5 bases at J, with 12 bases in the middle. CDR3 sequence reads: CATSDWAEGDEQYF. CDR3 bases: TGTGCCACCAGTGATTGGGCGGAAGGGGACGAGCAGTACTTC.

DNA of the CDR3: TGTGCCAGAAGCTTGAGGTCTCCTCCCTTCAGGGTTACCAATGAAAAACTGTTTTTT. It translates to CARSLRSPPFRVTNEKLFF. This chain links TRBV5-3 with TRBJ1-4; TRBD1 is a possible D gene (5 bases). TRBV5-3 is sorted into the ORF group, with uncertain function. The CDR3 consists of 19 residues. V was shortened by 1 base and J by 5 bases, with 24 bases between the two germline ends.

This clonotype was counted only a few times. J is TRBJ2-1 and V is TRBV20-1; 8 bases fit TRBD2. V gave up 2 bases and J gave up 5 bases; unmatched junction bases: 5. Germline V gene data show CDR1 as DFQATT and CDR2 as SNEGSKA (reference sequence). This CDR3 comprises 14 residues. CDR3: CSARKAGVNNEQFF. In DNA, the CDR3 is TGCAGTGCTAGAAAAGCGGGAGTGAACAATGAGCAGTTCTTC.

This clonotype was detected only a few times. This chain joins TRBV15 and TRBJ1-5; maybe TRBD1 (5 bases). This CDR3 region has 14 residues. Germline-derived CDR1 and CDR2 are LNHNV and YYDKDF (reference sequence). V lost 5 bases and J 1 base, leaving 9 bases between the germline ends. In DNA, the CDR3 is TGTGCCACCAGCGAAGGGGAGAGCAATCAGCCCCAGCATTTT. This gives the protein CATSEGESNQPQHF.

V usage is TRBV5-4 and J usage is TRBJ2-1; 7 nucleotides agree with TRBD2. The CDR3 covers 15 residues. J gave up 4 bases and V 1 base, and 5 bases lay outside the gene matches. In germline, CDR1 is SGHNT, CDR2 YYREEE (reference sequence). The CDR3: CASSLKSGTYNEQFF. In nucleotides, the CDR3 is TGTGCCAGCAGCTTGAAAAGCGGGACGTACAATGAGCAGTTCTTC.

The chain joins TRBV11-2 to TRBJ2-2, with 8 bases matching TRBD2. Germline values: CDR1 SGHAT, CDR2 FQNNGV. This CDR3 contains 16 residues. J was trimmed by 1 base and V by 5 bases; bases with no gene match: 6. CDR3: CASSPSSGMNTGELFF. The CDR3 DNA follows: TGTGCCAGCAGCCCGAGTAGCGGGATGAACACCGGGGAGCTGTTTTTT.

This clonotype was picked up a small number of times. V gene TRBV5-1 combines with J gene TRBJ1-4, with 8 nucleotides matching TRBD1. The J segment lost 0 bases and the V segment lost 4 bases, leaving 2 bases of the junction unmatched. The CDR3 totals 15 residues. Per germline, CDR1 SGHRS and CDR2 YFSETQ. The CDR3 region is CASSMTGATNEKLFF. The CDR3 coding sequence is TGCGCCAGCAGCATGACAGGGGCAACTAATGAAAAACTGTTTTTT.

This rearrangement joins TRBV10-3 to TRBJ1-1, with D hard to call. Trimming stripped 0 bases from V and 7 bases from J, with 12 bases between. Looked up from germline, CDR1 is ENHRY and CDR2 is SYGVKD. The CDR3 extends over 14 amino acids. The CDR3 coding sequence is TGTGCCATCAGTGAGTCAGGGCGACTATTTGAAGCTTTCTTT. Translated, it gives CAISESGRLFEAFF.

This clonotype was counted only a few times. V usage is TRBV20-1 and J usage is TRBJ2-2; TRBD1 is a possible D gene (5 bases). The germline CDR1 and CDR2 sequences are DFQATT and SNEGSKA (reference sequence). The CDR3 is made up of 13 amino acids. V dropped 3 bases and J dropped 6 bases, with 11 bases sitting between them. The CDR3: CSASSGAAGELFF. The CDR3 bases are TGCAGTGCTAGTAGTGGGGCAGCCGGGGAGCTGTTTTTT.

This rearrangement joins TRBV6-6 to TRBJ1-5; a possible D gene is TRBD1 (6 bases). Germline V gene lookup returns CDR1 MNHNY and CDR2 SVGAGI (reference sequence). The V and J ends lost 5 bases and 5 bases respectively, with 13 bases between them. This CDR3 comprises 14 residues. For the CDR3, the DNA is TGTGCCAGCAGTCGGACAGAGATATATCAGCCCCAGCATTTT. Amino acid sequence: CASSRTEIYQPQHF.

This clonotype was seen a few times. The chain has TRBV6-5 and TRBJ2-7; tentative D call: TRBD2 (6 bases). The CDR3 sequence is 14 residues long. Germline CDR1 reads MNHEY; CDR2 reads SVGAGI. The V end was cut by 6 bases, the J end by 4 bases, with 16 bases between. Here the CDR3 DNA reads TGTGCCAGCAGCCGGACTCCGGGGGAATACGAGCAGTACTTC. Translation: CASSRTPGEYEQYF.

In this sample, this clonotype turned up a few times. In DNA, the CDR3 is TGTGCCAGCAGTTTCGACAGATCTGGGGCCAACGTCCTGACTTTC. This codes for CASSFDRSGANVLTF. V gene TRBV27 combines with J gene TRBJ2-6; D perhaps matches TRBD1 (5 bases). CDR1 and CDR2 (germline): MNHEY, SMNVEV (reference sequence). The CDR3 has 15 residues. Trimming left V 3 bases short and J 1 base short, with 7 bases between.

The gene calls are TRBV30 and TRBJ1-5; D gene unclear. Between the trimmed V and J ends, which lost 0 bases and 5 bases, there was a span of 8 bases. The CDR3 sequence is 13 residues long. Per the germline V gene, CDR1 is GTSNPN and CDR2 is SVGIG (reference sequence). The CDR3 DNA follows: TGTGCCTGGAGTGTATCGGGATATCAGCCCCAGCATTTT. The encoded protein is CAWSVSGYQPQHF.

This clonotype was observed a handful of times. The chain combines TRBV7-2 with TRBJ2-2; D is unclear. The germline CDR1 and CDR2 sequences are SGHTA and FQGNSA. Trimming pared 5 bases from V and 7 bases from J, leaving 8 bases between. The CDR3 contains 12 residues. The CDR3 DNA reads TGTGCCAGCAGCCTCCAGGTCGGGGAGCTGTTTTTT. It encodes CASSLQVGELFF. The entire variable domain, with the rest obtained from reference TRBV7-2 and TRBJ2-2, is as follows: GAGVSQSPSNKVTEKGKDVELRCDPISGHTALYWYRQSLGQGLEFLIYFQGNSAPDKSGLPSDRFSAERTGGSVSTLTIQRTQQEDSAVYLCASSLQVGELFFGEGSRLTVL.

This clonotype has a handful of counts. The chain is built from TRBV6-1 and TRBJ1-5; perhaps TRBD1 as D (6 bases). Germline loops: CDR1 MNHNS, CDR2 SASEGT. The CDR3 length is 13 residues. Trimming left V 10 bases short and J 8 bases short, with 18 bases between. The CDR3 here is CANSPTGIEPQHF. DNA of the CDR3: TGTGCCAACTCCCCGACAGGTATCGAGCCCCAGCATTTT.

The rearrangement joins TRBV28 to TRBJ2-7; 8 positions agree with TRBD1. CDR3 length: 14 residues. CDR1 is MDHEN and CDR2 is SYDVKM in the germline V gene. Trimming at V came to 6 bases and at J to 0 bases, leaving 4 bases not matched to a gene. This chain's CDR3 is CASRGTGTSYEQYF. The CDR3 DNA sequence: TGTGCCAGCAGGGGGACAGGAACCTCCTACGAGCAGTACTTC.

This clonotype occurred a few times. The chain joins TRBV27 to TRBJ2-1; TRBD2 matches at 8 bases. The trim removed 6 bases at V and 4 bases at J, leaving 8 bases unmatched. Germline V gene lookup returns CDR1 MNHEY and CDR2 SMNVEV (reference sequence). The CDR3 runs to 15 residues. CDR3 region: CASRAGGTRYNEQFF. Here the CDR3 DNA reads TGTGCCAGCAGGGCCGGAGGGACTAGATACAATGAGCAGTTCTTC.

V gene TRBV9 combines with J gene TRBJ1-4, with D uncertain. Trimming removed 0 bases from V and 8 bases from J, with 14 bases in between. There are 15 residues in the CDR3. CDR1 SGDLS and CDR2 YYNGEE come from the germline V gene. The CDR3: CASSVGPPSQEKLFF. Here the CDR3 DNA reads TGTGCCAGCAGCGTAGGTCCACCGAGTCAAGAAAAACTGTTTTTT.

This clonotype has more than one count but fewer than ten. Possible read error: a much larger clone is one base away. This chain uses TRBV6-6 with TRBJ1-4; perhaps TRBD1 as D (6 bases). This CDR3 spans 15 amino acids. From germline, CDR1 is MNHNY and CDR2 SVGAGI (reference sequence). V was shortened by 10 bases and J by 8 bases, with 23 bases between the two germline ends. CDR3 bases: TGTGCCAACAGCCTAATCACAGGGATGAAAGAAAAACTGTTTTTT. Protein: CANSLITGMKEKLFF.

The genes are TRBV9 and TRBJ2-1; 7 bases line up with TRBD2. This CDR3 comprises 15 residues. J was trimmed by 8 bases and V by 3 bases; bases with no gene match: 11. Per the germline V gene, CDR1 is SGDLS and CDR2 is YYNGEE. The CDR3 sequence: CASSASGADIDEQFF. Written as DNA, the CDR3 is TGTGCCAGCAGCGCTAGCGGAGCTGACATCGATGAGCAGTTCTTC. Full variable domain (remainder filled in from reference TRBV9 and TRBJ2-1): DSGVTQTPKHLITATGQRVTLRCSPRSGDLSVYWYQQSLDQGLQFLIQYYNGEERAKGNILERFSAQQFPDLHSELNLSSLELGDSALYFCASSASGADIDEQFFGPGTRLTVL.

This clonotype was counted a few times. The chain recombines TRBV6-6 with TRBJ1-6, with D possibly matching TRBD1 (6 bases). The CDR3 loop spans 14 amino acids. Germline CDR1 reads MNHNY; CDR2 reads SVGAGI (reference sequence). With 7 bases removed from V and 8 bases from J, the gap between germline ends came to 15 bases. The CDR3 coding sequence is TGTGCCAGCACCCCACAGGGAGGGGATTCACCCCTCCACTTT. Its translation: CASTPQGGDSPLHF.

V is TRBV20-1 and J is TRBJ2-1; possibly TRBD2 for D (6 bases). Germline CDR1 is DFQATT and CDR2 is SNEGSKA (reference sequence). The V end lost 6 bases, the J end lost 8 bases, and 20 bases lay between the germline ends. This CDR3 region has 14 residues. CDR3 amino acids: CSAVRRTKGYEQFF. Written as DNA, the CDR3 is TGCAGTGCCGTACGAAGGACTAAAGGCTATGAGCAGTTCTTC.

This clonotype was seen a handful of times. The CDR3 spells CSARREANEQYF. As DNA, the CDR3 is TGCAGTGCTAGACGAGAAGCTAACGAGCAGTACTTC. This chain uses TRBV20-1 with TRBJ2-7; D gene unclear. V was pared by 2 bases and J by 5 bases, with 10 bases between. CDR1 is DFQATT, CDR2 SNEGSKA, per germline (reference sequence). The CDR3 sequence is 12 residues long.

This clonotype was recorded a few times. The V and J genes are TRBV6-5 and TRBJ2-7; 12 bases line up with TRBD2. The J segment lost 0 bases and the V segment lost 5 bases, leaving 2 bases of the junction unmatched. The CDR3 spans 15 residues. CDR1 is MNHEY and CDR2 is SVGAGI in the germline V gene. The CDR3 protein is CASSRTSGASYEQYF. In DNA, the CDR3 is TGTGCCAGCAGTCGGACTAGCGGGGCCTCCTACGAGCAGTACTTC.

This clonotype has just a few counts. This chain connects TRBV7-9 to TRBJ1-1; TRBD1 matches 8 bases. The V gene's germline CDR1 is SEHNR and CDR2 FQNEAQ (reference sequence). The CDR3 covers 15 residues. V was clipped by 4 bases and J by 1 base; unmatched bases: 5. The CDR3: CASSSNRGENTEAFF. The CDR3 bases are TGTGCCAGCAGCTCGAACAGGGGGGAGAACACTGAAGCTTTCTTT. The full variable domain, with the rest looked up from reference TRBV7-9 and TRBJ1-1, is DTGVSQNPRHKITKRGQNVTFRCDPISEHNRLYWYRQTLGQGPEFLTYFQNEAQLEKSRLLSDRFSAERPKGSFSTLEIQRTEQGDSAMYLCASSSNRGENTEAFFGQGTRLTVV.

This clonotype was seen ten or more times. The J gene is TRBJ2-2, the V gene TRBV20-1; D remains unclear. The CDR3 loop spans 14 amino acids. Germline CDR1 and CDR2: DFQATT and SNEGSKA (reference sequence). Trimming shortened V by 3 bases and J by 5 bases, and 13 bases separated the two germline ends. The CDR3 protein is CSASVRVETGELFF. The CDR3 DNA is TGCAGTGCTAGCGTAAGGGTTGAGACCGGGGAGCTGTTTTTT.

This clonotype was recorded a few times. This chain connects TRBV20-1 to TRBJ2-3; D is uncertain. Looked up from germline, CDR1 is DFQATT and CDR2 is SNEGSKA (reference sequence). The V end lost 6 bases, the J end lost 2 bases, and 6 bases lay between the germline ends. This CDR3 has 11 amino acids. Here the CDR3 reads CSAYTTDTQYF. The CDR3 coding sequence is TGCAGTGCCTACACCACAGATACGCAGTATTTT.

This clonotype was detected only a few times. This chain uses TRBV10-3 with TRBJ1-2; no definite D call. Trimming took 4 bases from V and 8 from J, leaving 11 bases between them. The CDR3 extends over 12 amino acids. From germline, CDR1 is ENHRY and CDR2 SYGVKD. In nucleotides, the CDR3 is TGTGCCATCAGTGTCAACCGGGGAGGCTACACCTTC. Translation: CAISVNRGGYTF.

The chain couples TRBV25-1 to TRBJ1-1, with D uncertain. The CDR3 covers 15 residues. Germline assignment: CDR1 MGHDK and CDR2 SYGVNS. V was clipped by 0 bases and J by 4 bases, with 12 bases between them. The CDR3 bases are TGTGCCAGCAGTGAATATAAGGGTAGAACCACTGAAGCTTTCTTT. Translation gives CASSEYKGRTTEAFF.